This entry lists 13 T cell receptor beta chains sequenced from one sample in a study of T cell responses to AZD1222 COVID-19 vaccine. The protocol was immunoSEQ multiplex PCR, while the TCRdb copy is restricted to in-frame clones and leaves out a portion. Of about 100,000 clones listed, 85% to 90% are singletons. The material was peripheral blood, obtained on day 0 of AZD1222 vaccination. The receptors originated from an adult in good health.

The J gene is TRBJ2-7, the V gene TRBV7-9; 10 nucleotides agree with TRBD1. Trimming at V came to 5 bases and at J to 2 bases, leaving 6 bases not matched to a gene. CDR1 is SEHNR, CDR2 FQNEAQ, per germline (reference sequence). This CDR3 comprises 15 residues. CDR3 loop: CASSPGQGITYEQYF. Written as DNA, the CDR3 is TGTGCCAGCAGCCCGGGACAGGGGATCACCTACGAGCAGTACTTC. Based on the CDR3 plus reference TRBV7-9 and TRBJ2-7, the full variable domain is DTGVSQNPRHKITKRGQNVTFRCDPISEHNRLYWYRQTLGQGPEFLTYFQNEAQLEKSRLLSDRFSAERPKGSFSTLEIQRTEQGDSAMYLCASSPGQGITYEQYFGPGTRLTVT.

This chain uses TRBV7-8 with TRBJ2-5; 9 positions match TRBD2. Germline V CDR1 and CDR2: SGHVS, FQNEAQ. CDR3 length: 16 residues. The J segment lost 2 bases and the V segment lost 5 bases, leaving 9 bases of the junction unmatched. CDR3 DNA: TGTGCCAGCAGCCCATTGGGACTAGCAGGGCAAGAGACCCAGTACTTC. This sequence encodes CASSPLGLAGQETQYF.

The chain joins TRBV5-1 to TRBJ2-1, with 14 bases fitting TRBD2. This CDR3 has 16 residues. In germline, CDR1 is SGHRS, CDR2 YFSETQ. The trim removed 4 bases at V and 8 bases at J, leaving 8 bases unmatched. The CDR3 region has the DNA TGCGCCAGCAGCCCCGGGACTAGCGGGAGTATTCATGAGCAGTTCTTC. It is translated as CASSPGTSGSIHEQFF.

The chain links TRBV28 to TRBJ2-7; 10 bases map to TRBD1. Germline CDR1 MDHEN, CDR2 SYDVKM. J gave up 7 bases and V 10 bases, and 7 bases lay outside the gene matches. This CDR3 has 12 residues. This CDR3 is CAIDRGLGEQYF. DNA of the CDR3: TGTGCCATCGACAGGGGGCTAGGTGAGCAGTACTTC.

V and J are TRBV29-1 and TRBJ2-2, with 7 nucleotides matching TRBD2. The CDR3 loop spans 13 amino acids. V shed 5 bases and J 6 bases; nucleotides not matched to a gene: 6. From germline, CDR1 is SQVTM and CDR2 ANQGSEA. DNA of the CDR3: TGCAGCGTTAAGCGGGATGAACCCGGGGAGCTGTTTTTT. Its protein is CSVKRDEPGELFF.

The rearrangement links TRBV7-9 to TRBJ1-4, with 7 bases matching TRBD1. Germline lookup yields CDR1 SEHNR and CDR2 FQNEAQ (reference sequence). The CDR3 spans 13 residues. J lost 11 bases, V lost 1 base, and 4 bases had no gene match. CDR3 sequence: CASSLEGQRKLFF. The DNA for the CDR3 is TGTGCCAGCAGCTTAGAGGGACAGAGGAAACTGTTTTTT.

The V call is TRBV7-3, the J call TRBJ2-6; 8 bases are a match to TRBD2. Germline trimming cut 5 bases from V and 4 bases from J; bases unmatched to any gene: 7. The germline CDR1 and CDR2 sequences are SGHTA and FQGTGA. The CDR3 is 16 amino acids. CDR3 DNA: TGTGCCAGCAGCCAGCTAAGCGGGGGCGGGGCCAACGTCCTGACTTTC. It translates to CASSQLSGGGANVLTF. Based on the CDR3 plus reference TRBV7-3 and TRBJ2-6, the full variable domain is GAGVSQTPSNKVTEKGKYVELRCDPISGHTALYWYRQSLGQGPEFLIYFQGTGAADDSGLPNDRFFAVRPEGSVSTLKIQRTERGDSAVYLCASSQLSGGGANVLTFGAGSRLTVL.

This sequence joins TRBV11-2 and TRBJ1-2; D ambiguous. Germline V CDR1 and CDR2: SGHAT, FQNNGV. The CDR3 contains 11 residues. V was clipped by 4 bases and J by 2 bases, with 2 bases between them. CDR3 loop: CASSWNYGYTF. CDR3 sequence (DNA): TGTGCCAGCAGCTGGAACTATGGCTACACCTTC.

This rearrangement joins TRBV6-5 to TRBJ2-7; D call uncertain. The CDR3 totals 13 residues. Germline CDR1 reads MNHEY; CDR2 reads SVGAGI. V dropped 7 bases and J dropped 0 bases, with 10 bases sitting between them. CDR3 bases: TGTGCCAGCACGGGCGTTAGCTCCTACGAGCAGTACTTC. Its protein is CASTGVSSYEQYF.

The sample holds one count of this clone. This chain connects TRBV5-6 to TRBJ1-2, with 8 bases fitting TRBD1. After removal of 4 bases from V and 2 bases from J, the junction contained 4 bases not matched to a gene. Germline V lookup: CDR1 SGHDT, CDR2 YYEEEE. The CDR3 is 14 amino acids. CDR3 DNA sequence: TGTGCCAGCAGCATCGACAGGGGCAACTATGGCTACACCTTC. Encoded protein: CASSIDRGNYGYTF. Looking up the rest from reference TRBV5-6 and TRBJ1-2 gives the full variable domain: DAGVTQSPTHLIKTRGQQVTLRCSPKSGHDTVSWYQQALGQGPQFIFQYYEEEERQRGNFPDRFSGHQFPNYSSELNVNALLLGDSALYLCASSIDRGNYGYTFGSGTRLTVV.

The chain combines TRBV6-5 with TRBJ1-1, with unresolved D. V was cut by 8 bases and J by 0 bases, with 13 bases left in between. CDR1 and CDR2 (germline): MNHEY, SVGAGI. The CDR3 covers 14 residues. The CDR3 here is CASRRGRLNTEAFF. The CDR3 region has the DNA TGTGCCAGCCGACGCGGCAGGTTGAACACTGAAGCTTTCTTT.

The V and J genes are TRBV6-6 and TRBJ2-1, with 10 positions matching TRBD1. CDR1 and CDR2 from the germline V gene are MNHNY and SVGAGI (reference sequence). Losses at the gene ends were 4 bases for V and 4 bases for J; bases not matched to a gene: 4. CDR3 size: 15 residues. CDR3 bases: TGTGCCAGCAGTTTCCGGACAGGGGGATACAATGAGCAGTTCTTC. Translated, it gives CASSFRTGGYNEQFF.

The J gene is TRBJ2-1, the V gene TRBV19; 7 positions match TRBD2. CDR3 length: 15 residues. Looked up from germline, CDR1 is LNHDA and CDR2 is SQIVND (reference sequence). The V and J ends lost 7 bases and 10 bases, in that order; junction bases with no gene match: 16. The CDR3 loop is CASTPFGGGSSEQFF. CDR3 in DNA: TGTGCCAGTACGCCGTTCGGCGGGGGTTCCAGCGAGCAGTTCTTC.